These 30 T cell receptor beta chains were sequenced from one sample in a study of Ad26.COV2.S vaccination and SARS-CoV-2 variants. Data came from immunoSEQ multiplex PCR; TCRdb stores just in-frame clones and leaves some out. The sample yields approximately 450,000 clones, around 90% seen once. The treatment: some 20 received Ad26.COV2.S at low or high dose, single or two shots; 5 received placebo; per-sample allocation not given. Sampling was done on day 63 after the first vaccine or placebo injection. This material consisted of peripheral blood, taken in a trial of Ad26.COV2.S vaccine versus placebo. The receptors derive from a person between 18 and 59 years old who received the Ad26.COV2.S COVID-19 vaccine or a placebo.

V gene TRBV11-2 combines with J gene TRBJ2-7; no clear D gene. Germline V CDR1 and CDR2: SGHAT, FQNNGV. Trimming took off 5 bases at V and 6 bases at J, with 17 bases between the two ends. This CDR3 region has 14 residues. CDR3 loop: CASSLSRPTSEQYF. As DNA, the CDR3 is TGTGCCAGCAGCCTTTCGAGGCCGACCTCCGAGCAGTACTTC.

V and J are TRBV5-4 and TRBJ2-3, with D perhaps matching TRBD1 (6 bases). The V gene's germline CDR1 is SGHNT and CDR2 YYREEE (reference sequence). The CDR3 spans 17 residues. Trimming left V 4 bases short and J 2 bases short, with 20 bases between. For the CDR3, the DNA is TGTGCCAGCAGCAGGGACATCCCGCCTCCTACCACAGATACGCAGTATTTT. This encodes CASSRDIPPPTTDTQYF.

The rearrangement uses TRBV2 and TRBJ2-5; D might be TRBD1 (5 bases). The CDR3 sequence is 14 residues long. CDR1 and CDR2 from the germline V gene are SNHLY and FYNNEI. V lost 6 bases, J lost 5 bases, and 16 bases lay in between. The CDR3 reads CASRGVSPGETQYF. The CDR3, as DNA: TGTGCCAGCAGAGGCGTCTCACCAGGGGAGACCCAGTACTTC.

The rearrangement links TRBV7-8 to TRBJ2-3; D unresolved. With 8 bases removed from V and 6 bases from J, the gap between germline ends came to 21 bases. Germline V lookup: CDR1 SGHVS, CDR2 FQNEAQ. The CDR3 totals 15 residues. In nucleotides, the CDR3 is TGTGCCAGCGGCTCAGGCCCCCGAGAGCGCGATACGCAGTATTTT. Translation gives CASGSGPRERDTQYF.

The chain links TRBV7-8 to TRBJ2-3, with a possible D match to TRBD2 (6 bases). The CDR3 consists of 16 residues. Deletions cut 5 bases from V and 0 bases from J, with 15 bases between. Germline V gives CDR1 SGHVS, CDR2 FQNEAQ. The CDR3 protein is CASSPSHGGSTDTQYF. The CDR3 bases are TGTGCCAGCAGCCCGAGCCACGGGGGAAGCACAGATACGCAGTATTTT. Based on the CDR3 plus reference TRBV7-8 and TRBJ2-3, the full variable domain is GAGVSQSPRYKVAKRGQDVALRCDPISGHVSLFWYQQALGQGPEFLTYFQNEAQLDKSGLPSDRFFAERPEGSVSTLKIQRTQQEDSAVYLCASSPSHGGSTDTQYFGPGTRLTVL.

The chain joins TRBV19 to TRBJ1-1; no firm D call. V was trimmed by 3 bases and J by 2 bases, leaving 13 bases between them. The CDR3 totals 15 residues. CDR1 and CDR2 (germline): LNHDA, SQIVND (reference sequence). The CDR3 region has the DNA TGTGCCAGTAGTATTGGACTACTAATAAACACTGAAGCTTTCTTT. Amino acids: CASSIGLLINTEAFF.

The chain combines TRBV5-5 with TRBJ1-6, with D unclear. Germline values: CDR1 SGHKS, CDR2 YYEKEE (reference sequence). The CDR3 spans 15 residues. Trimming removed 1 base at V and 10 bases at J, with 15 bases between. For the CDR3, the DNA is TGTGCCAGCAGCTTGATGATGGGAATTCGGTCACCCCTCCACTTT. This sequence encodes CASSLMMGIRSPLHF. Supplemented by reference TRBV5-5 and TRBJ1-6, the full variable domain reads DAGVTQSPTHLIKTRGQQVTLRCSPISGHKSVSWYQQVLGQGPQFIFQYYEKEERGRGNFPDRFSARQFPNYSSELNVNALLLGDSALYLCASSLMMGIRSPLHFGNGTRLTVT.

This chain joins TRBV9 and TRBJ1-6; 7 nucleotides align to TRBD1. This CDR3 region has 15 residues. Germline V gene sequence: CDR1 SGDLS, CDR2 YYNGEE. Trimming cost V 2 bases and J 7 bases; bases outside gene matches: 6. The CDR3 DNA is TGTGCCAGCAGCGTCGGACAGGCACTAAATTCACCCCTCCACTTT. As protein: CASSVGQALNSPLHF. Supplemented by reference TRBV9 and TRBJ1-6, the full variable domain reads DSGVTQTPKHLITATGQRVTLRCSPRSGDLSVYWYQQSLDQGLQFLIQYYNGEERAKGNILERFSAQQFPDLHSELNLSSLELGDSALYFCASSVGQALNSPLHFGNGTRLTVT.

The V and J genes are TRBV10-3 and TRBJ2-3, with 8 bases aligning to TRBD1. There are 14 residues in the CDR3. Unmatched junction bases numbered 5, after V lost 7 bases and J lost 2 bases. Germline V gene lookup returns CDR1 ENHRY and CDR2 SYGVKD. The CDR3 region has the DNA TGTGCCATCAAGACAGGGGATTCCACAGATACGCAGTATTTT. The encoded protein is CAIKTGDSTDTQYF.

This clone was seen only a few times. The V and J genes are TRBV9 and TRBJ2-1; D is possibly TRBD2 (5 bases). Germline assignment: CDR1 SGDLS and CDR2 YYNGEE. The V gene lost 4 bases and the J gene lost 1 base, with 15 bases spanning the gap. The CDR3 is made up of 16 amino acids. CDR3 sequence (DNA): TGTGCCAGCAGCCCCCCCTCAGCGGCTTCCTACAATGAGCAGTTCTTC. Translating it yields CASSPPSAASYNEQFF.

The chain employs TRBV29-1 and TRBJ1-2, with D hard to call. This CDR3 has 13 amino acids. V was shortened by 7 bases and J by 7 bases, with 19 bases between the two germline ends. Germline V lookup: CDR1 SQVTM, CDR2 ANQGSEA. CDR3 loop: CSAAENLMSGYTF. CDR3 sequence (DNA): TGCAGCGCCGCGGAGAACTTGATGAGTGGCTACACCTTC.

The chain uses TRBV14 and TRBJ2-7; D tentatively fits TRBD1 or TRBD2 (5 bases each). CDR3 length equals 13 residues. V was cut by 4 bases and J by 4 bases, with 11 bases left in between. The germline gives CDR1 SGHDN, CDR2 FVKESK. This CDR3 is CASSPGSWYEQYF. For the CDR3, the DNA is TGTGCCAGCAGCCCAGGGAGTTGGTACGAGCAGTACTTC.

The CDR3 sequence is CASSQEPGLEYNEQFF. The CDR3 region has the DNA TGCGCCAGCAGCCAAGAACCGGGACTAGAGTACAATGAGCAGTTCTTC. The chain couples TRBV4-1 to TRBJ2-1; 8 nucleotides agree with TRBD2. V shed 0 bases and J 4 bases; nucleotides not matched to a gene: 5. In germline, CDR1 is MGHRA, CDR2 YSYEKL. The CDR3 runs to 16 residues.

Concerning this clone itself: Germline is not matched at one junction end, which may reflect a read error. J is TRBJ1-4 and V is TRBV18; a weak D match, TRBD1 (5 bases). This CDR3 contains 15 residues. Germline values: CDR1 KGHSH, CDR2 LQKENI. CDR3 nucleotide sequence: TGTGCCAGCTCCCCACCGGGGCTGGAAGATGAAAAACTGTTTTTT. Translation gives CASSPPGLEDEKLFF. The whole variable domain, filled in from reference TRBV18 and TRBJ1-4, reads NAGVMQNPRHLVRRRGQEARLRCSPMKGHSHVYWYRQLPEEGLKFMVYLQKENIIDESGMPKERFSAEFPKEGPSILRIQQVVRGDSAAYFCASSPPGLEDEKLFFGSGTQLSVL.

This rearrangement joins TRBV4-1 to TRBJ2-1; 8 bases agree with TRBD2. V trimming: 0 bases; J trimming: 7 bases; junction bases outside the gene matches: 20. This CDR3 is built from 20 residues. The germline CDR1 and CDR2 sequences are MGHRA and YSYEKL. CDR3: CASSQDNYVTLAGGRNEQFF. The CDR3 DNA follows: TGCGCCAGCAGCCAAGATAATTACGTAACTTTGGCGGGAGGTCGGAATGAGCAGTTCTTC.

V is TRBV5-1 and J is TRBJ1-5, with D perhaps matching TRBD1 (5 bases). CDR1 and CDR2 (germline): SGHRS, YFSETQ. The CDR3 spans 16 residues. Trimming cost V 0 bases and J 1 base, with 11 bases left between them. The CDR3 sequence: CASSLDATVSNQPQHF. In DNA, the CDR3 is TGCGCCAGCAGCTTGGACGCGACAGTGAGCAATCAGCCCCAGCATTTT. The full variable domain, its missing parts supplied by reference TRBV5-1 and TRBJ1-5, is KAGVTQTPRYLIKTRGQQVTLSCSPISGHRSVSWYQQTPGQGLQFLFEYFSETQRNKGNFPGRFSGRQFSNSRSEMNVSTLELGDSALYLCASSLDATVSNQPQHFGDGTRLSIL.

This clone was seen a few times. The gene calls are TRBV11-2 and TRBJ2-7; D unresolved. The V end lost 1 base, the J end lost 7 bases, and 17 bases lay between the germline ends. The germline V gene has CDR1 SGHAT and CDR2 FQNNGV. This CDR3 comprises 15 residues. The CDR3 is CASSLVSLRIGEQYF. In DNA form, the CDR3 reads TGTGCCAGCAGCTTAGTATCACTGAGGATTGGGGAGCAGTACTTC.

The CDR3 sequence: CASSASYEQYF. The DNA of the CDR3 is TGTGCCAGCTCTGCATCCTACGAGCAGTACTTC. The rearrangement uses TRBV2 and TRBJ2-7; D remains ambiguous. In germline, CDR1 is SNHLY, CDR2 FYNNEI. The CDR3 runs to 11 residues. V was shortened by 8 bases and J by 1 base, with 6 bases between the two germline ends.

The chain carries TRBV6-5 and TRBJ1-5, with 8 bases identical to TRBD1. The CDR3 has 15 residues. Per the germline V gene, CDR1 is MNHEY and CDR2 is SVGAGI. V lost 5 bases and J lost 3; bases outside the gene matches: 6. This CDR3 is CASSPETGVNQPQHF. DNA of the CDR3: TGTGCCAGCAGTCCCGAGACAGGGGTCAATCAGCCCCAGCATTTT.

V usage is TRBV4-3 and J usage is TRBJ1-1, with 7 bases aligning to TRBD1. Germline CDR1 is LGHNA and CDR2 is YSLEER. This CDR3 comprises 15 residues. V lost 3 bases to trimming and J lost 5 bases; unmatched junction nucleotides: 9. CDR3 sequence: CASSQQQGPLTEAFF. DNA for the CDR3: TGCGCCAGCAGCCAGCAACAGGGGCCTTTAACTGAAGCTTTCTTT.

This clone was recorded a few times. The V gene is TRBV7-9, the J gene TRBJ2-7; perhaps TRBD1 as D (6 bases). CDR3 length: 12 residues. Germline CDR1 reads SEHNR; CDR2 reads FQNEAQ (reference sequence). V lost 5 bases to trimming and J lost 8 bases, with 13 bases between them. The CDR3 protein is CASSVGGGKQYF. CDR3 sequence (DNA): TGTGCCAGCAGCGTAGGTGGGGGCAAGCAGTACTTC.

The chain carries TRBV10-3 and TRBJ2-3; D may be TRBD2 (6 bases). Trimming cost V 4 bases and J 2 bases, with 13 bases left between them. The CDR3 extends over 15 amino acids. In germline, CDR1 is ENHRY, CDR2 SYGVKD. This chain's CDR3 is CAISVGGVPTDTQYF. The CDR3 bases are TGTGCCATCAGTGTCGGGGGAGTACCCACAGATACGCAGTATTTT.

The rearrangement links TRBV7-8 to TRBJ1-2, with D tentatively TRBD1 (6 bases). This CDR3 has 13 residues. The germline CDR1 and CDR2 sequences are SGHVS and FQNEAQ. Trimming pared 4 bases from V and 5 bases from J, leaving 11 bases between. CDR3 nucleotide sequence: TGTGCCAGCAGCTCCGCTCAGGGGTATGGCTACACCTTC. It is translated as CASSSAQGYGYTF.

The J gene is TRBJ2-3, the V gene TRBV13; no firm D call. Germline CDR1 is PRHDT and CDR2 is FYEKMQ (reference sequence). The CDR3 totals 12 residues. V lost 5 bases, J lost 2 bases, and 5 bases lay in between. The chain's CDR3 is CASSHHTDTQYF. The DNA of the CDR3 is TGTGCCAGCAGCCACCACACAGATACGCAGTATTTT. Together with reference TRBV13 and TRBJ2-3, the CDR3 gives the full variable domain: AAGVIQSPRHLIKEKRETATLKCYPIPRHDTVYWYQQGPGQDPQFLISFYEKMQSDKGSIPDRFSAQQFSDYHSELNMSSLELGDSALYFCASSHHTDTQYFGPGTRLTVL.

This rearrangement joins TRBV5-1 to TRBJ2-7; TRBD2 aligns across 11 bases. From germline, CDR1 is SGHRS and CDR2 YFSETQ. V lost 2 bases to trimming and J lost 3 bases; unmatched junction nucleotides: 7. This CDR3 is built from 16 residues. CDR3 sequence: CASSFGLAGGFYEQYF. CDR3 DNA sequence: TGCGCCAGCAGCTTTGGACTAGCGGGTGGCTTCTACGAGCAGTACTTC.

The rearrangement uses TRBV28 and TRBJ2-6; D is possibly TRBD1 (5 bases). V dropped 4 bases and J dropped 0 bases, with 16 bases sitting between them. This CDR3 is 18 amino acids long. In germline, CDR1 is MDHEN, CDR2 SYDVKM. The CDR3 coding sequence is TGTGCCAGCAGTTCCCCAAGGGGTCGCGGCTCTGGGGCCAACGTCCTGACTTTC. Its translation: CASSSPRGRGSGANVLTF.

The chain links TRBV30 to TRBJ1-6; no clear D gene. Germline CDR1 reads GTSNPN; CDR2 reads SVGIG (reference sequence). The CDR3 runs 14 residues. Trimming stripped 3 bases from V and 5 bases from J, with 11 bases between. The CDR3 DNA reads as TGTGCCTGGAGATTTAGGACGGATAATTCACCCCTCCACTTT. The encoded protein is CAWRFRTDNSPLHF.

The chain uses TRBV5-5 and TRBJ1-2; D ambiguous. The CDR3 runs to 14 residues. V lost 0 bases and J lost 1, with 7 bases in between. In germline, CDR1 is SGHKS, CDR2 YYEKEE (reference sequence). The CDR3 spells CASSLDRDNYGYTF. The CDR3 coding sequence is TGTGCCAGCAGCTTGGATCGGGATAACTATGGCTACACCTTC. Drawing the rest from reference TRBV5-5 and TRBJ1-2, the complete variable domain is DAGVTQSPTHLIKTRGQQVTLRCSPISGHKSVSWYQQVLGQGPQFIFQYYEKEERGRGNFPDRFSARQFPNYSSELNVNALLLGDSALYLCASSLDRDNYGYTFGSGTRLTVV.

The V and J genes are TRBV4-1 and TRBJ2-3; 8 bases line up with TRBD1. V gave up 1 base and J gave up 6 bases; unmatched junction bases: 0. The germline V gene encodes CDR1 MGHRA and CDR2 YSYEKL. This CDR3 contains 13 residues. The chain's CDR3 is CASSQGDRDTQYF. CDR3 coding DNA: TGCGCCAGCAGCCAAGGGGACAGGGATACGCAGTATTTT.

V gene TRBV6-2 or TRBV6-3 combines with J gene TRBJ2-7; the D gene could be TRBD1 or TRBD2 (5 bases each). V lost 2 bases and J lost 3, with 11 bases in between. The CDR3 consists of 14 residues. Germline CDR1 reads MNHEY; CDR2 reads SVGEGT. CDR3 DNA sequence: TGTGCCAGCAGTTACCCGGGACGCATCTACGAGCAGTACTTC. Translating it yields CASSYPGRIYEQYF.